The 22 T cell receptor beta chains reported below all come from one sample, sequenced in a study of identical twins. One entry per CDR3 protein results from TCRdb running MiXCR on the 5' RACE reads. The repertoire has roughly 250,000 distinct CDR3 sequences, over 11% of them found once; the top ten carry 8.8%. Material: memory (CD45RO+) T cells sorted from blood. The source of these receptors is a young woman in good health.

This clonotype was detected a few times. The chain joins TRBV5-1 to TRBJ1-1, with D possibly TRBD1 on 5 matching bases. The CDR3 spans 16 residues. The V gene's germline CDR1 is SGHRS and CDR2 YFSETQ. V was cut by 1 base and J by 5 bases, with 18 bases left in between. CDR3 in DNA: TGCGCCAGCAGCTTGATTCAGGGTCTAAAAGGGACTGAAGCTTTCTTT. This translates into CASSLIQGLKGTEAFF.

There are a few counts of this clonotype. The chain carries TRBV7-9 and TRBJ1-2; D call uncertain. Germline loops: CDR1 SEHNR, CDR2 FQNEAQ (reference sequence). Trimming took 1 base from V and 8 from J, leaving 8 bases between them. CDR3 length equals 12 residues. The CDR3 here is CASSLEARGYTF. In DNA, the CDR3 is TGTGCCAGCAGCTTAGAGGCACGGGGCTACACCTTC.

In this sample, this clonotype turned up a few times. This chain connects TRBV6-2 or TRBV6-3 to TRBJ2-1; TRBD2 aligns across 9 bases. V dropped 6 bases and J dropped 1; count of bases not matched to a gene: 4. The CDR3 contains 15 residues. The germline V gene encodes CDR1 MNHEY and CDR2 SVGEGT. This CDR3 is CASRIAGVSYNEQFF. CDR3 nucleotides: TGTGCCAGCAGAATAGCGGGAGTATCCTACAATGAGCAGTTCTTC.

This clonotype has a handful of counts. V gene TRBV20-1 combines with J gene TRBJ1-1; 7 bases align to TRBD1. From germline, CDR1 is DFQATT and CDR2 SNEGSKA (reference sequence). Germline trimming cut 6 bases from V and 3 bases from J; bases unmatched to any gene: 4. This CDR3 is 12 amino acids long. The CDR3 DNA reads TGCAGTGCCGAGGGGGCCGACACTGAAGCTTTCTTT. It is translated as CSAEGADTEAFF.

This clonotype was seen repeatedly, ten times or more. The chain is built from TRBV12-3 or TRBV12-4 and TRBJ2-2, with D unresolved. The CDR3 has 13 amino acids. The germline V and J ends were trimmed by 2 bases and 5 bases, with 6 bases remaining between them. For the CDR3, the DNA is TGTGCCAGCAGTTTAAGCCTTACCGGGGAGCTGTTTTTT. It codes for CASSLSLTGELFF.

A few counts support this clonotype. A read error may explain this, as a much larger clone is one base away. The chain employs TRBV20-1 and TRBJ2-3; D is uncertain. The CDR3 loop spans 11 amino acids. CDR1 is DFQATT, CDR2 SNEGSKA, per germline (reference sequence). V lost 2 bases and J lost 1, with 1 base in between. CDR3 protein: CSARCTDTQYF. The CDR3 nucleotides read TGCAGTGCTAGATGCACAGATACGCAGTATTTT.

This rearrangement joins TRBV9 to TRBJ1-4; D unresolved. The CDR3 is made up of 15 amino acids. CDR1 and CDR2 (germline): SGDLS, YYNGEE. V lost 0 bases and J 5 bases, leaving 11 bases between the germline ends. As DNA, the CDR3 is TGTGCCAGCAGCGTAGGGGTGGAGAGAAATGAAAAACTGTTTTTT. This gives the protein CASSVGVERNEKLFF.

This clonotype was recorded a few times. The gene calls are TRBV6-2 or TRBV6-3 and TRBJ2-5; TRBD2 aligns across 9 bases. V lost 3 bases to trimming and J lost 3 bases; unmatched junction nucleotides: 14. CDR3 size: 18 residues. The germline V gene encodes CDR1 MNHEY and CDR2 SVGEGT. Here the CDR3 reads CASSYRIRAGGLKETQYF. The CDR3 DNA reads as TGTGCCAGCAGTTATCGTATTCGAGCGGGGGGTTTAAAAGAGACCCAGTACTTC.

At least ten counts were recorded for this clonotype. The chain employs TRBV27 and TRBJ2-3; 7 bases fit TRBD2. The CDR3 is 14 amino acids. V dropped 8 bases and J dropped 10; count of bases not matched to a gene: 15. The germline V gene encodes CDR1 MNHEY and CDR2 SMNVEV (reference sequence). The CDR3 loop reads CASRPGLPGTAQYF. In DNA, the CDR3 is TGTGCCAGCCGACCGGGACTACCTGGTACGGCGCAGTATTTT.

The chain employs TRBV12-3 or TRBV12-4 and TRBJ2-5; 7 bases are shared with TRBD2. CDR3 size: 13 residues. Trimming at V came to 7 bases and at J to 4 bases, leaving 6 bases not matched to a gene. The chain's CDR3 is CASKSGDGETQYF. CDR3 DNA: TGTGCCAGCAAGAGCGGGGATGGAGAGACCCAGTACTTC.

The chain is built from TRBV5-1 and TRBJ2-3, with 9 bases matching TRBD2. V gave up 4 bases and J gave up 3 bases; unmatched junction bases: 9. Germline V gives CDR1 SGHRS, CDR2 YFSETQ. The CDR3 length is 16 residues. DNA of the CDR3: TGCGCCAGCAGCGTCAATAGCGGGAGCCTAACAGATACGCAGTATTTT. Protein sequence: CASSVNSGSLTDTQYF. Combining the CDR3 with reference TRBV5-1 and TRBJ2-3 gives the whole variable domain KAGVTQTPRYLIKTRGQQVTLSCSPISGHRSVSWYQQTPGQGLQFLFEYFSETQRNKGNFPGRFSGRQFSNSRSEMNVSTLELGDSALYLCASSVNSGSLTDTQYFGPGTRLTVL.

In its sample, this clonotype was seen a few times. This sequence joins TRBV7-9 and TRBJ1-2; 8 bases agree with TRBD1. The CDR3 is 14 amino acids. Trimming took 4 bases from V and 4 from J; bases not matched to a gene: 5. CDR1 and CDR2 (germline): SEHNR, FQNEAQ (reference sequence). The CDR3 loop is CASSSGQGGYGYTF. CDR3 in DNA: TGTGCCAGCAGCTCCGGACAGGGTGGCTATGGCTACACCTTC. The full variable domain, with the rest looked up from reference TRBV7-9 and TRBJ1-2, is DTGVSQNPRHKITKRGQNVTFRCDPISEHNRLYWYRQTLGQGPEFLTYFQNEAQLEKSRLLSDRFSAERPKGSFSTLEIQRTEQGDSAMYLCASSSGQGGYGYTFGSGTRLTVV.

This clonotype was counted ten times or more. V and J are TRBV5-6 and TRBJ1-1; D is unclear. Germline lookup yields CDR1 SGHDT and CDR2 YYEEEE. The V gene lost 0 bases and the J gene lost 5 bases, with 11 bases spanning the gap. The CDR3 is 14 residues long. CDR3 region: CASSLVPQGTEAFF. The DNA for the CDR3 is TGTGCCAGCAGCTTGGTACCCCAAGGGACTGAAGCTTTCTTT.

The chain recombines TRBV4-3 with TRBJ1-1, with D uncertain. The V end was cut by 0 bases, the J end by 7 bases, with 9 bases between. There are 13 residues in the CDR3. Germline V gene sequence: CDR1 LGHNA, CDR2 YSLEER. For the CDR3, the DNA is TGCGCCAGCAGCCAAGATAGGAGGGTTGAAGCTTTCTTT. It specifies CASSQDRRVEAFF.

The chain employs TRBV20-1 and TRBJ1-6; 9 bases agree with TRBD1. Trimming removed 2 bases from V and 9 bases from J; junction bases left unmatched: 2. Germline loops: CDR1 DFQATT, CDR2 SNEGSKA (reference sequence). The CDR3 sequence is 13 residues long. DNA for the CDR3: TGCAGTGCTAGACGGGACAGGGCTTCACCCCTCCACTTT. Amino acid sequence: CSARRDRASPLHF.

The CDR3 spells CSASPLSGTAYEQYF. The DNA for the CDR3 is TGCAGTGCTAGCCCCTTGTCAGGGACAGCCTACGAGCAGTACTTC. The chain is built from TRBV20-1 and TRBJ2-7, with TRBD1 identical over 7 bases. The CDR3 length is 15 residues. CDR1 is DFQATT, CDR2 SNEGSKA, per germline (reference sequence). V was clipped by 3 bases and J by 2 bases; unmatched bases: 10.

This clonotype was detected only a few times. The CDR3 spells CSARDREGQPQHF. CDR3 coding DNA: TGCAGTGCTAGGGACAGGGAGGGTCAGCCCCAGCATTTT. The chain recombines TRBV20-1 with TRBJ1-5, with 8 nucleotides matching TRBD1. The CDR3 totals 13 residues. The germline V gene has CDR1 DFQATT and CDR2 SNEGSKA (reference sequence). The V gene end was trimmed by 3 bases and the J gene end by 6 bases; junction bases not matched to a gene: 4.

This clonotype was seen a few times. The chain employs TRBV5-6 and TRBJ1-4, with D possibly matching TRBD1 (6 bases). Trimming took off 3 bases at V and 7 bases at J, with 13 bases between the two ends. Germline loops: CDR1 SGHDT, CDR2 YYEEEE. This CDR3 has 14 residues. This chain's CDR3 is CASSSRGGTEKLFF. The CDR3 coding sequence is TGTGCCAGCAGCTCCCGAGGGGGAACTGAAAAACTGTTTTTT.

This clonotype was recorded many times. The V and J genes are TRBV5-1 and TRBJ2-3, with D unclear. CDR1 and CDR2 from the germline V gene are SGHRS and YFSETQ. The CDR3 has 11 amino acids. V lost 5 bases and J 5 bases, leaving 6 bases between the germline ends. The CDR3, as DNA: TGCGCCAGCAGTGCTGAAGATACGCAGTATTTT. Residues: CASSAEDTQYF.

This clonotype was detected a few times. For the CDR3, the DNA is TGTGCCAGCAGTGACCCAGGGAACGATTATTGGGATACGCAGTATTTT. It encodes CASSDPGNDYWDTQYF. This rearrangement joins TRBV2 to TRBJ2-3, with D possibly TRBD1 on 5 matching bases. V dropped 3 bases and J dropped 6 bases, with 19 bases sitting between them. The CDR3 is 16 residues long. Germline V gene sequence: CDR1 SNHLY, CDR2 FYNNEI.

The rearrangement uses TRBV5-5 and TRBJ1-4; D may be TRBD1 (6 bases). CDR1 and CDR2 (germline): SGHKS, YYEKEE (reference sequence). This CDR3 is built from 13 residues. Trimming left V 5 bases short and J 7 bases short, with 12 bases between. CDR3 sequence (DNA): TGTGCCAGCAGTTGGGGGCCTCTTGAAAAACTGTTTTTT. It is translated as CASSWGPLEKLFF.

This clonotype was recorded a few times. This chain uses TRBV29-1 with TRBJ1-2; unclear D gene. Germline CDR1 SQVTM, CDR2 ANQGSEA. V was cut by 6 bases and J by 6 bases, with 8 bases left in between. CDR3 length: 10 amino acids. CDR3 region: CSVDGDGYTF. The CDR3 nucleotides are TGCAGCGTAGACGGTGATGGCTACACCTTC.